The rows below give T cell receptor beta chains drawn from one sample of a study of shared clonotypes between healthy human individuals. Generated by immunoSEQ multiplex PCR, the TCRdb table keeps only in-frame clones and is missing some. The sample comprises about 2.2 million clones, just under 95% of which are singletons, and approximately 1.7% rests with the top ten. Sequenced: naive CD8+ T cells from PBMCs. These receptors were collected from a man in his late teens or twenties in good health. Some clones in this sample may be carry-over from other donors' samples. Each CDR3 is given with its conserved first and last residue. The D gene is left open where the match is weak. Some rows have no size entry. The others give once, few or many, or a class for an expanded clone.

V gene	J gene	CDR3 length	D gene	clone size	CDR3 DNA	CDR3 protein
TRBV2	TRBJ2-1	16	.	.	TGTGCCAGTTGGAGGGGGGTTCGCACTAGTTCGAATGAGCAGTTCTTC	CASWRGVRTSSNEQFF
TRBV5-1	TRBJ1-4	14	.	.	TGCGCCAGCAGCTTGGTACCCGGGGATGAAAAACTGTTTTTT	CASSLVPGDEKLFF
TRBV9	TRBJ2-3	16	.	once	TGTGCCAGCAGCGTAAGGCCTAGCGGCCAGGGGGTTGAGCAGTATTTT	CASSVRPSGQGVEQYF
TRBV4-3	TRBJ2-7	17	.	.	TGCGCCAGCAGCCAAGATCTCCGGTACGACAGACCCTACGAGCAGTACTTC	CASSQDLRYDRPYEQYF
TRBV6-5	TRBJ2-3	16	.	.	TGTGCCAGCAGTTACTCGATAAGGGTCGGCACAGATACGCAGTATTTT	CASSYSIRVGTDTQYF
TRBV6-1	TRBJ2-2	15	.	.	TGTGCCAGCAGTGCCCTAGAGGGCATGGCCGGGGAGCTGTTTTTT	CASSALEGMAGELFF
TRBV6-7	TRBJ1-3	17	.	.	TGTGCCAGCAGTTACTTTCCGACGGGGAGCTCTGGAAACACCATATATTTT	CASSYFPTGSSGNTIYF
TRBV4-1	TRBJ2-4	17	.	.	TGCGCCAGCAGCCAAGAACTTCAGACCCTAGCCAAAAACATTCAGTACTTC	CASSQELQTLAKNIQYF
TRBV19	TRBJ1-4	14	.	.	TGTGCCAGTATGGGGGGTTCTACTAATGAAAAACTGTTTTTT	CASMGGSTNEKLFF
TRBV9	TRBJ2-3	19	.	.	TGTGCCAGTCGCGGGCTAGGAGCCCTGGAGGAAGGGGAGCTGGATACGCAGTATTTT	CASRGLGALEEGELDTQYF
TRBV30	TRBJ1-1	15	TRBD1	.	TGTGCCTGGACCGGACAGGGTACCTGGGGGGCTGAAGCTTTCTTT	CAWTGQGTWGAEAFF
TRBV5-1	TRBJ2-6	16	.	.	TGCGCCAGCAGCTTCGGACGGGTCTCTGGGGCCAACGTCCTGACTTTC	CASSFGRVSGANVLTF
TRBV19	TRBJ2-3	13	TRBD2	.	TGTGCCAGTAGTATCCGTACGGGGGGTACGCAGTATTTT	CASSIRTGGTQYF
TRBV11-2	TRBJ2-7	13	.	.	TGTGCCAGCAGCTTAGCCCAGGGTGGAGAGCAGTACTTC	CASSLAQGGEQYF
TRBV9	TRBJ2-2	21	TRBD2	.	TGTGCCAGCAGCGCTCCTAAATCCGGGACTAGCGGGAGGCCGAACACCGGGGAGCTGTTTTTT	CASSAPKSGTSGRPNTGELFF
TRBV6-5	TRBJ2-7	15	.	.	TGTGCCAGCAGTTACTCGCCGGGGAGAACCTACGAGCAGTACTTC	CASSYSPGRTYEQYF
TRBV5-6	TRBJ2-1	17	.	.	TGTGCCAGCAGCTTGCGTAAATACGGCCTGTCCTACAATGAGCAGTTCTTC	CASSLRKYGLSYNEQFF
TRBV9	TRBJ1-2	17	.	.	TGTGCCAGCAGCGCCCGACAGGTTCCACTAGCTAACTATGGCTACACCTTC	CASSARQVPLANYGYTF
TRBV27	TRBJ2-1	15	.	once	TGTGCCAGCAATCCGGAGGGGATGGCTTACAATGAGCAGTTCTTC	CASNPEGMAYNEQFF
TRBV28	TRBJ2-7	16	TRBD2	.	TGTGCCAGCAGTTTCCTGGGACTAGCTAGGTCCTACGAGCAGTACTTC	CASSFLGLARSYEQYF
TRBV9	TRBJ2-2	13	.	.	TGTGCCAGCAGCGTACTCTTGACCGGGGAGCTGTTTTTT	CASSVLLTGELFF
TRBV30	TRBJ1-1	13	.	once	TGTGCCTGGAGCCCAGGGGCTGTGGGGGAAGCTTTCTTT	CAWSPGAVGEAFF
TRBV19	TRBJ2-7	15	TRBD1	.	TGTGCCAGTAGTGATTTGGGACAGGGTAACTACGAGCAGTACTTC	CASSDLGQGNYEQYF
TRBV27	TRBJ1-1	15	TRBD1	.	TGTGCCAGCAGTTTAAGGGGACAGGGATTGGTTGAAGCTTTCTTT	CASSLRGQGLVEAFF
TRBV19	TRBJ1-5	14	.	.	TGTGCCAGTAGCCTATGGCCAGTGAATCAGCCCCAGCATTTT	CASSLWPVNQPQHF
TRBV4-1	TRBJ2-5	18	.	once	TGCGCCAGCAGCCAATTTCTTTTGGGGGGCGCGGGTCAAGAGACCCAGTACTTC	CASSQFLLGGAGQETQYF
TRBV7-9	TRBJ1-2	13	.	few	TGTGCCAGCAGCTTAGTTTCTAACTATGGCTACACCTTC	CASSLVSNYGYTF
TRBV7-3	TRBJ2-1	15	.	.	TGTGCCAGCAGCTTAGAGGTGCAGGGCTACAATGAGCAGTTCTTC	CASSLEVQGYNEQFF
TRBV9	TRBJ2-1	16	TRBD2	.	TGTGCCAGCAGCCTTCGGGTAGCGGGGAGATACAATGAGCAGTTCTTC	CASSLRVAGRYNEQFF
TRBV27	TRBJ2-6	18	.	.	TGTGCCAGCAGTTTATCGGCAGGGGCTAGCTCTGGGGCCAACGTCCTGACTTTC	CASSLSAGASSGANVLTF
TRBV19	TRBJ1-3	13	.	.	TGTGCCAGTAGTCGGTACTCTGGAAACACCATATATTTT	CASSRYSGNTIYF
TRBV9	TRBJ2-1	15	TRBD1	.	TGTGCCAGCAGCGAAAACAGGGGCCCTTTGAGTGAGCAGTTCTTC	CASSENRGPLSEQFF
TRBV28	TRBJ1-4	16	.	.	TGTGCCAGCAGCTCCCGGGGGTTTTCGACTAATGAAAAACTGTTTTTT	CASSSRGFSTNEKLFF
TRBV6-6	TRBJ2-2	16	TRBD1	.	TGTGCCAGCAGTCAGTTGACAGGGACGAACACCGGGGAGCTGTTTTTT	CASSQLTGTNTGELFF
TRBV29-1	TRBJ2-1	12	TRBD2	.	TGCTGCGTCTGGCGGGAGGGCCATGAGCAGTTCTTC	CCVWREGHEQFF
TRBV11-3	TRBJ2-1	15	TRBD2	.	TGTGCCAGCAGCTTCCGCGGGAGGGCCATCGATGAGCAGTTCTTC	CASSFRGRAIDEQFF
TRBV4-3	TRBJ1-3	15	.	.	TGCGCCAGCAGCCAAGGGGGGAACGACGGAAACACCATATATTTT	CASSQGGNDGNTIYF
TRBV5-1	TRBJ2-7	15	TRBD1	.	TGCGCCAGCAGGGAGGGGACAGGGGGCTTCGGAGAGCAGTACTTC	CASREGTGGFGEQYF
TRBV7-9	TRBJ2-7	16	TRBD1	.	TGTGCCAGCAGCTCCCCCAGACAGGGGTCATCCTACGAGCAGTACTTC	CASSSPRQGSSYEQYF
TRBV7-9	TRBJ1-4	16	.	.	TGTGCCAGCAGCTCCGGCGGGGGCGGTGCCTATGAAAAACTGTTTTTT	CASSSGGGGAYEKLFF
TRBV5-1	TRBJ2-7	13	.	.	TGCGCCAGCAGCCAAAAAACCCCCTACGAGCAGTACTTC	CASSQKTPYEQYF
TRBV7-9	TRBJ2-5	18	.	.	TGTGCCAGCAGCCGACAGGGGTTAAGGGAGGGCCCCCAAGAGACCCAGTACTTC	CASSRQGLREGPQETQYF
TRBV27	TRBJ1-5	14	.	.	TGTGCCAGCAGTCCTAGGGGCGGCAATCAGCCCCAGCATTTT	CASSPRGGNQPQHF
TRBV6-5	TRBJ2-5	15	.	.	TGTGCCAGCAGTTATTCCCAGGTTCGGCAAGAGACCCAGTACTTC	CASSYSQVRQETQYF
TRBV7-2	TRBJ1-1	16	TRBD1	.	TGTGCCAGCAGCACGGACAGGGGGCCCCTAAACACTGAAGCTTTCTTT	CASSTDRGPLNTEAFF
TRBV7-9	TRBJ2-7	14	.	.	TGTGCCAGCAGCTTAGCGTTGACTTCCTACGAGCAGTACTTC	CASSLALTSYEQYF
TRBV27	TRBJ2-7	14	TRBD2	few	TGTGCCAGCAGTTTCAGCGGGAATTCCTACGAGCAGTACTTC	CASSFSGNSYEQYF
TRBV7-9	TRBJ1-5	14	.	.	TGTGCCAGCAGCTTCGGTACTGCGAATCAGCCCCAGCATTTT	CASSFGTANQPQHF
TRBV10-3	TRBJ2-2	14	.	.	TGTGCCATCAGTGCGGCGGGTGAGGCCGGGGAGCTGTTTTTT	CAISAAGEAGELFF
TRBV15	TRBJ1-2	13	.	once	TGTGCCACCAGCAGAGACCTAGGGGATGGCTACACCTTC	CATSRDLGDGYTF
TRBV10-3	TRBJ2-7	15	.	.	TGTGCCATCAGTGGTGTTCCAGGCGGCGACTACGAGCAGTACTTC	CAISGVPGGDYEQYF
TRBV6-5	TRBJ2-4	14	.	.	TGTGCCAGCAGCCCCTTGGACAGAGAAAACATTCAGTACTTC	CASSPLDRENIQYF
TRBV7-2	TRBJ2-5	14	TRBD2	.	TGTGCCAGCAGCCCCGGGACTAGCCCCTTGGAGCAGTACTTC	CASSPGTSPLEQYF
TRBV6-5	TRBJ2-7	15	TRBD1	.	TGTGCCAGCAGTTACGGAGGGACAGGGGGCTACGAGCAGTACTTC	CASSYGGTGGYEQYF